Below, 3 T cell receptor beta chains from the same sample are listed, as sequenced in a study of spatial heterogeneity in lung cancer. TCRdb called the 5' RACE reads again in MiXCR, with one record for every CDR3 protein. The data hold about 82,000 distinct CDR3 sequences, with over 9.5% observed a single time. Indicated time point: sample taken at primary tumor resection. TCRs were sequenced from unsorted whole RNA of tumor, nontumor lung or PBMC. This material consisted of PBMCs, taken at surgery. The receptors originated from a male donor with early-stage non-small cell lung cancer.

The V gene is TRBV14, the J gene TRBJ2-2; 10 bases map to TRBD1. V was clipped by 3 bases and J by 1 base; unmatched bases: 11. CDR1 SGHDN and CDR2 FVKESK come from the germline V gene. The CDR3 contains 19 residues. The CDR3 nucleotides read TGTGCCAGCAGCCACCTACAGGGACAGGGGCTTCTGAACACCGGGGAGCTGTTTTTT. It encodes CASSHLQGQGLLNTGELFF.

This clonotype was detected ten times or more. The chain carries TRBV4-1 and TRBJ1-5; D is undetermined. The V end lost 5 bases, the J end lost 5 bases, and 19 bases lay between the germline ends. CDR1 is MGHRA and CDR2 is YSYEKL in the germline V gene. CDR3 length: 16 residues. The CDR3 DNA sequence: TGCGCCAGCAGCGCTCTTCCCCGAGCACCGGATCAGCCCCAGCATTTT. Protein sequence: CASSALPRAPDQPQHF.

This clonotype was detected ten times or more. The J gene is TRBJ2-1, the V gene TRBV12-5; perhaps TRBD2 as D (5 bases). Trimming stripped 6 bases from V and 8 bases from J, with 8 bases between. The CDR3 extends over 11 amino acids. The V gene's germline CDR1 is LGHNT and CDR2 FRNRAP. The CDR3 sequence is CASGPSYEQFF. The CDR3 DNA follows: TGTGCTAGTGGACCTAGCTATGAGCAGTTCTTC.